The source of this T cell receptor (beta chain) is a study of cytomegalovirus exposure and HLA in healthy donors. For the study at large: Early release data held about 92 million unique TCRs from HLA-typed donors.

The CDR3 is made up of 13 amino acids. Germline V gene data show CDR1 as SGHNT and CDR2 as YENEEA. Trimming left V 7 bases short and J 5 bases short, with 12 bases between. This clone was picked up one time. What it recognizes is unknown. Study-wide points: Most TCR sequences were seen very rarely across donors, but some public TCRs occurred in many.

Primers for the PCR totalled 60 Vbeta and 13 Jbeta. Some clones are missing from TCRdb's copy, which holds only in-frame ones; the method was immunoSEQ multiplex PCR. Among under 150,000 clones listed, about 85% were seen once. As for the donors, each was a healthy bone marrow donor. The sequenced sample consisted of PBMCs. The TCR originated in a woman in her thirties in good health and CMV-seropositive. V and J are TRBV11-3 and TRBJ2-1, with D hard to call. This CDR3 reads CASKGPGNNEQFF. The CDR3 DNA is TGTGCCAGCAAAGGCCCGGGTAACAATGAGCAGTTCTTC.